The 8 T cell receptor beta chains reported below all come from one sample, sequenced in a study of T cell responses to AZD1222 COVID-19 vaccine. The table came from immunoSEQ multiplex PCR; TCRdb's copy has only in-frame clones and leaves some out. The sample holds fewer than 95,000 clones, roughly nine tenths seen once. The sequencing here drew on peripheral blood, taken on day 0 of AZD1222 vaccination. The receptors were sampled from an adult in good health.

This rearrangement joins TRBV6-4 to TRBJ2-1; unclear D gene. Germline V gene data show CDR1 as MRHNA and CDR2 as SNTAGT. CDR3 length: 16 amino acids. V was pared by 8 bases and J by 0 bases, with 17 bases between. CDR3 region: CASSPSGFSSYNEQFF. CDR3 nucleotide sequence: TGTGCCAGCTCCCCATCCGGGTTTAGCTCCTACAATGAGCAGTTCTTC.

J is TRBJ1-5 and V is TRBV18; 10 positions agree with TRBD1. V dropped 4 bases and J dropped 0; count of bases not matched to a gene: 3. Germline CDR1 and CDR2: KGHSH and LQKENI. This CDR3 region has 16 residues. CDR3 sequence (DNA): TGTGCCAGCTCACGCGGGACAGGGGCTAGCAATCAGCCCCAGCATTTT. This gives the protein CASSRGTGASNQPQHF.

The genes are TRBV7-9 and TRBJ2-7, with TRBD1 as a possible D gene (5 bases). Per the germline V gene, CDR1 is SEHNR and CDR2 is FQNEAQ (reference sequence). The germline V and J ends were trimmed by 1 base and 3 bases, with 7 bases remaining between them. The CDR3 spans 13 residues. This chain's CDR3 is CASSLVGLYEQYF. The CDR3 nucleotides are TGTGCCAGCAGCTTAGTGGGGCTCTACGAGCAGTACTTC. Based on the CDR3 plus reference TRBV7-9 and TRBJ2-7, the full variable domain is DTGVSQNPRHKITKRGQNVTFRCDPISEHNRLYWYRQTLGQGPEFLTYFQNEAQLEKSRLLSDRFSAERPKGSFSTLEIQRTEQGDSAMYLCASSLVGLYEQYFGPGTRLTVT.

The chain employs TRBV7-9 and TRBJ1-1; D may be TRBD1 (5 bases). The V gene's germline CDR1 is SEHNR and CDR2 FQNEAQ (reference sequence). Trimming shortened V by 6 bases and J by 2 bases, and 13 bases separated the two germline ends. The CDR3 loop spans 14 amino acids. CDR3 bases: TGTGCCAGCAGTTTCGGGGACGGAAACACTGAAGCTTTCTTT. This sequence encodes CASSFGDGNTEAFF.

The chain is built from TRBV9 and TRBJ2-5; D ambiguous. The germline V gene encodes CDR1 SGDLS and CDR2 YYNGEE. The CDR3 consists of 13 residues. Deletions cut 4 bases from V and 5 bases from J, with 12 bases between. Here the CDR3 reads CASSKSVVETQYF. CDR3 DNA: TGTGCCAGCAGCAAAAGTGTGGTGGAGACCCAGTACTTC.

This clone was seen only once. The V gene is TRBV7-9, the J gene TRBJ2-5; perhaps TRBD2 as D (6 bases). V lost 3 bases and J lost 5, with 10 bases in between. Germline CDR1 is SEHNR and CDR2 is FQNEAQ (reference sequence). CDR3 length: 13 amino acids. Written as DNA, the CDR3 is TGTGCCAGCAGCTTTGAAGGAGGGGAGACCCAGTACTTC. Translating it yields CASSFEGGETQYF.

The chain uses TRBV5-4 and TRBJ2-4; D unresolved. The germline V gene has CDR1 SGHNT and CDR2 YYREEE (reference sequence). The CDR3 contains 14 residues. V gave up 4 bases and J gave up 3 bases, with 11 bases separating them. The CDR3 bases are TGTGCCAGCAGCCCAGACATGAACAAAAACATTCAGTACTTC. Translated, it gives CASSPDMNKNIQYF. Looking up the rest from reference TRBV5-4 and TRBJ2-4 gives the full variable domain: ETGVTQSPTHLIKTRGQQVTLRCSSQSGHNTVSWYQQALGQGPQFIFQYYREEENGRGNFPPRFSGLQFPNYSSELNVNALELDDSALYLCASSPDMNKNIQYFGAGTRLSVL.

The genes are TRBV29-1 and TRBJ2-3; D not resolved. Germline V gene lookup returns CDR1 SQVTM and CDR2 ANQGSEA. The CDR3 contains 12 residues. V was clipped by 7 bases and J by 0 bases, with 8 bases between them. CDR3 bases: TGCAGCGGGGAATTGAGCACAGATACGCAGTATTTT. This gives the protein CSGELSTDTQYF.